This TCR beta chain stems from a study of blood T cell repertoires in COVID-19. In the study overall: The origin of the acute and convalescent COVID-19 samples was the United States, Italy and Spain.

Germline CDR1 and CDR2: SGHRS and YFSETQ. The CDR3 totals 16 residues. With V trimmed by 0 bases and J by 7 bases, 8 bases remained unmatched. Measured with immunoSEQ multiplex PCR; TCRdb has only the in-frame clones, and not every one. The sample yields under 250,000 clones, 86% seen once. Participants' own reports of clinical history determined their cohort assignment. Recovery meant two consecutive negative NP/OP PCR tests, professional clearance, or resolved symptoms. The sequenced sample consisted of PBMCs or T cells enriched from blood (not recorded which). The chain employs TRBV5-1 and TRBJ1-4; 8 bases map to TRBD1. This receptor was obtained from a man between 40 and 49 years old who had recovered from COVID-19. The CDR3 protein is CASSLGAGGLSEKLFF. The CDR3 region has the DNA TGCGCCAGCAGCTTGGGTGCAGGGGGCCTTAGTGAAAAACTGTTTTTT.